The rows below give T cell receptor beta chains drawn from one sample of a study of OX40 agonist ivuxolimab in advanced cancers. Repertoires were generated with immunoSEQ multiplex PCR, while TCRdb's copy carries only in-frame clones and drops some. The table lists 20,000 to 30,000 clones, less than 90% of them singletons. The sequences come from CD4+ or CD8+ T cells sorted from blood, collected in a trial of the OX40 agonist ivuxolimab. These receptors originate from an adult with an advanced solid tumor such as melanoma, head and neck, liver or kidney cancer. Both conserved end residues are part of each CDR3. D genes are given only for firm matches. Only part of the rows carry a size: once, few, many, or a class if the clone is expanded.

V gene: TRBV5-8
D gene: TRBD2
J gene: TRBJ2-3
clone size: -
CDR3 protein: CASSLRLAGGTDTQYF
CDR3 DNA: TGTGCCAGCAGCCTTCGACTAGCGGGAGGGACAGATACGCAGTATTTT

V gene: TRBV6-5
D gene: TRBD1
J gene: TRBJ1-5
clone size: once
CDR3 protein: CASIPTGTGIQPQHF
CDR3 DNA: TGTGCCAGCATTCCGACCGGGACAGGGATTCAGCCCCAGCATTTT

V gene: TRBV25-1
D gene: -
J gene: TRBJ1-5
clone size: -
CDR3 protein: CASSNPTARGSAPAF
CDR3 DNA: TGTGCCAGCAGCAATCCGACGGCTCGGGGCTCAGCCCCAGCATTT

V gene: TRBV4-3
D gene: -
J gene: TRBJ2-1
clone size: -
CDR3 protein: CASSQEASAYNEQFF
CDR3 DNA: TGCGCCAGCAGCCAAGAGGCTAGCGCCTACAATGAGCAGTTCTTC

V gene: TRBV28
D gene: -
J gene: TRBJ1-5
clone size: -
CDR3 protein: CASRRGGTQFSNQPQHF
CDR3 DNA: TGTGCCAGCCGGCGAGGGGGTACCCAGTTTAGCAATCAGCCCCAGCATTTT

V gene: TRBV5-1
D gene: TRBD1
J gene: TRBJ2-7
clone size: -
CDR3 protein: CASSLRTGPPGAYEQYF
CDR3 DNA: TGCGCCAGCAGTCTCCGGACAGGGCCCCCCGGGGCCTACGAGCAGTACTTC

V gene: TRBV5-1
D gene: TRBD1
J gene: TRBJ2-2
clone size: -
CDR3 protein: CASSYTGDTGELFF
CDR3 DNA: TGCGCCAGCAGCTATACAGGGGACACCGGGGAGCTGTTTTTT

V gene: TRBV5-5
D gene: -
J gene: TRBJ1-6
clone size: -
CDR3 protein: CASSLAGGSYNSPLHF
CDR3 DNA: TGTGCCAGCAGCTTGGCTGGGGGCTCCTATAATTCACCCCTCCACTTT

V gene: TRBV7-9
D gene: TRBD2
J gene: TRBJ2-7
clone size: -
CDR3 protein: CASSHDPGTSGNEQYF
CDR3 DNA: TGTGCCAGCAGCCACGACCCCGGGACTAGCGGGAACGAGCAGTACTTC

V gene: TRBV5-1
D gene: -
J gene: TRBJ1-4
clone size: -
CDR3 protein: CASSLEGGREKLFF
CDR3 DNA: TGCGCCAGCAGCTTGGAGGGAGGGCGCGAAAAACTGTTTTTT

V gene: TRBV27
D gene: -
J gene: TRBJ2-6
clone size: -
CDR3 protein: CASSCNVLLQSRANVLTF
CDR3 DNA: TGTGCCAGCAGTTGTAATGTCCTGCTACAAAGTCGGGCCAACGTCCTGACTTTC

V gene: TRBV5-1
D gene: -
J gene: TRBJ2-5
clone size: few
CDR3 protein: CASSLDPGAGETQYF
CDR3 DNA: TGCGCCAGCAGCTTGGATCCCGGGGCGGGCGAGACCCAGTACTTC

V gene: TRBV7-2
D gene: -
J gene: TRBJ1-1
clone size: -
CDR3 protein: CASSLPPPRTEAFF
CDR3 DNA: TGTGCCAGCAGCTTACCCCCACCCCGCACTGAAGCTTTCTTT

V gene: TRBV4-1
D gene: -
J gene: TRBJ1-4
clone size: -
CDR3 protein: CASSQEGRLGEKLFF
CDR3 DNA: TGCGCCAGCAGCCAAGAAGGCCGGCTCGGTGAAAAACTGTTTTTT

V gene: TRBV5-1
D gene: TRBD2
J gene: TRBJ2-1
clone size: -
CDR3 protein: CASSSGPREGDYNEQFF
CDR3 DNA: TGCGCCAGCAGCTCTGGTCCGCGGGAGGGGGACTACAATGAGCAGTTCTTC

V gene: TRBV4-2
D gene: -
J gene: TRBJ2-1
clone size: -
CDR3 protein: CASSQEEWLAGANEQFF
CDR3 DNA: TGTGCCAGCAGCCAAGAAGAGTGGCTAGCAGGGGCGAATGAGCAGTTCTTC

V gene: TRBV19
D gene: -
J gene: TRBJ1-4
clone size: -
CDR3 protein: CASSERDYADEKLFF
CDR3 DNA: TGTGCCAGTAGTGAACGGGACTACGCGGATGAAAAACTGTTTTTT

V gene: TRBV7-2
D gene: -
J gene: TRBJ1-1
clone size: -
CDR3 protein: CASSLYLGYTEAFF
CDR3 DNA: TGTGCCAGCAGCTTATATCTGGGCTACACTGAAGCTTTCTTT

V gene: TRBV5-1
D gene: -
J gene: TRBJ1-1
clone size: -
CDR3 protein: CASSGDTEAFF
CDR3 DNA: TGCGCCAGCTCAGGGGACACTGAAGCTTTCTTT